One sample yielded the 28 T cell receptor beta chains listed below, sequenced in a study of blood T cells in healthy people across ages. Using a J-beta primer mix together with a sample-barcoded 5' primer, a second PCR was run for about 6 to 11 cycles. TCRdb reanalysed the 5' RACE reads using MiXCR and keeps one entry per CDR3 protein. The sample records about 1.1 million distinct CDR3 sequences, 35% to 40% being singletons. The sequenced material came from blood. These receptors were taken from a man between 18 and 29 years old in good health.

The chain is built from TRBV14 and TRBJ2-1, with 7 bases lining up with TRBD2. J lost 6 bases, V lost 6 bases, and 11 bases had no gene match. In germline, CDR1 is SGHDN, CDR2 FVKESK. CDR3 size: 15 residues. The CDR3 DNA follows: TGTGCCAGCAGGAGATCTCTAACGGGGGGCAATGAGCAGTTCTTC. It encodes CASRRSLTGGNEQFF.

The V call is TRBV30, the J call TRBJ2-7; D is perhaps TRBD1 or TRBD2 (5 bases each). Germline V gives CDR1 GTSNPN, CDR2 SVGIG (reference sequence). V lost 3 bases and J 5 bases, leaving 14 bases between the germline ends. The CDR3 has 13 amino acids. CDR3 region: CAWSPGRSNEQYF. The CDR3 DNA is TGTGCCTGGAGCCCGGGACGATCTAACGAGCAGTACTTC.

The chain carries TRBV5-1 and TRBJ2-1; TRBD2 aligns across 13 bases. Losses at the gene ends were 4 bases for V and 0 bases for J; bases not matched to a gene: 4. The CDR3 sequence is 17 residues long. Per the germline V gene, CDR1 is SGHRS and CDR2 is YFSETQ. CDR3 sequence (DNA): TGCGCCAGCAGCCCCAGGACTAGCGGGAGCTCCTACAATGAGCAGTTCTTC. Translated, it gives CASSPRTSGSSYNEQFF.

The chain recombines TRBV6-2 or TRBV6-3 with TRBJ2-7; D is possibly TRBD1 (6 bases). Germline CDR1 reads MNHEY; CDR2 reads SVGEGT. The CDR3 is 14 residues long. The V end was cut by 7 bases, the J end by 0 bases, with 13 bases between. DNA of the CDR3: TGTGCCAGCAACAAAAGGGACATCTCCTACGAGCAGTACTTC. This encodes CASNKRDISYEQYF.

The sample holds many counts of this clonotype. The chain couples TRBV5-1 to TRBJ1-2; TRBD1 is a possible D gene (5 bases). The germline gives CDR1 SGHRS, CDR2 YFSETQ. This CDR3 has 17 residues. Trimming left V 4 bases short and J 2 bases short, with 21 bases between. CDR3 in amino acids: CASSVGTTGISNYGYTF. The CDR3 coding sequence is TGCGCCAGCAGCGTCGGGACTACAGGAATCTCCAACTATGGCTACACCTTC.

The sample holds a few counts of this clonotype. This rearrangement joins TRBV7-2 to TRBJ2-3; D ambiguous. The germline gives CDR1 SGHTA, CDR2 FQGNSA. This CDR3 has 14 residues. Trimming pared 1 base from V and 2 bases from J, leaving 7 bases between. The chain's CDR3 is CASSLVGNTDTQYF. CDR3 nucleotide sequence: TGTGCCAGCAGCTTAGTTGGAAACACAGATACGCAGTATTTT.

This chain joins TRBV12-3 or TRBV12-4 and TRBJ1-5; TRBD1 agrees at 7 bases. The V and J ends lost 3 bases and 3 bases, in that order; junction bases with no gene match: 5. This CDR3 is 15 amino acids long. The CDR3 coding sequence is TGTGCCAGCAGTTTTTCAGGGGGGGACAATCAGCCCCAGCATTTT. Translated: CASSFSGGDNQPQHF.

This clonotype was found a few times. J is TRBJ2-3 and V is TRBV2, with a weak D call TRBD1 (7 bases). Germline V gene lookup returns CDR1 SNHLY and CDR2 FYNNEI. The CDR3 has 15 residues. The V gene lost 9 bases and the J gene lost 0 bases, with 16 bases spanning the gap. The CDR3 DNA reads as TGTGCCAGTGCCACCGGGGGACAGAGCACAGATACGCAGTATTTT. Translated, it gives CASATGGQSTDTQYF.

The chain carries TRBV6-6 and TRBJ2-5, with D perhaps TRBD2 (5 bases). Trimming removed 6 bases at V and 9 bases at J, with 17 bases between. CDR3 size: 13 residues. Germline V gene lookup returns CDR1 MNHNY and CDR2 SVGAGI (reference sequence). CDR3 DNA sequence: TGTGCCAGCAGGTACCGGCCTACTAGTCCCCAGTACTTC. This gives the protein CASRYRPTSPQYF.

This clonotype has more than one count but fewer than ten. The chain combines TRBV12-3 or TRBV12-4 with TRBJ1-1; D remains ambiguous. V shed 5 bases and J shed 6 bases, with 16 bases lying between them. CDR3 length: 14 residues. DNA of the CDR3: TGTGCCAGCAGTCCCGACGGCGGGGTGGCTGAAGCTTTCTTT. It is translated as CASSPDGGVAEAFF.

V and J are TRBV4-1 and TRBJ1-1; D gene uncertain. Trimming left V 1 base short and J 7 bases short, with 16 bases between. Germline V gives CDR1 MGHRA, CDR2 YSYEKL. CDR3 size: 15 residues. CDR3 bases: TGCGCCAGCAGCCAAGGGGCGAGTTCTAGTGATGAAGCTTTCTTT. Its protein is CASSQGASSSDEAFF.

The chain carries TRBV12-3 or TRBV12-4 and TRBJ2-1; D is uncertain. The J call may be incorrect, as the DNA end agrees better with TRBJ2-7. The CDR3 is 14 amino acids. For the CDR3, the DNA is TGTGCCAGCAGTTCATGGGTCGGCTACAATGAGCAGTACTTC. This encodes CASSSWVGYNEQYF.

V usage is TRBV20-1 and J usage is TRBJ2-1; tentative D call: TRBD2 (7 bases). Trimming took off 4 bases at V and 2 bases at J, with 18 bases between the two ends. This CDR3 region has 16 residues. Germline CDR1 and CDR2: DFQATT and SNEGSKA (reference sequence). As DNA, the CDR3 is TGCAGTGCTAACTTTGGGGGGGCGGTAACCTACAATGAGCAGTTCTTC. Translation gives CSANFGGAVTYNEQFF.

Notes on this clonotype: The junction departs from the called germline gene at one end, perhaps through a read error. The gene calls are TRBV7-9 and TRBJ2-3, with 8 bases matching TRBD1. This CDR3 is built from 16 residues. Germline assignment: CDR1 SEHNR and CDR2 FQNEAQ (reference sequence). CDR3 protein: CASGLAQGAMTDTQYF. Here the CDR3 DNA reads TGTGCCAGCGGCTTAGCCCAGGGGGCCATGACAGATACGCAGTATTTT.

The CDR3 loop is CSARTGGPGNEQYF. The CDR3 nucleotides read TGCAGTGCTAGGACAGGGGGCCCCGGAAATGAGCAGTACTTC. The chain carries TRBV20-1 and TRBJ2-1, with 10 bases lining up with TRBD1. The tail of the sequence fits TRBJ2-7 better, so the J call may be wrong. The germline V gene has CDR1 DFQATT and CDR2 SNEGSKA (reference sequence). The CDR3 has 14 residues.

V gene TRBV4-3 combines with J gene TRBJ2-1; D is ambiguous. The CDR3 has 13 amino acids. Germline V gene sequence: CDR1 LGHNA, CDR2 YSLEER. V lost 0 bases and J 8 bases, leaving 8 bases between the germline ends. In DNA, the CDR3 is TGCGCCAGCAGCCAAGAAACGGGCGATGAGCAGTTCTTC. Translation: CASSQETGDEQFF.

This clonotype was observed a handful of times. V is TRBV9 and J is TRBJ2-5, with D possibly called TRBD1 or TRBD2 (6 bases each). The V end was cut by 3 bases, the J end by 0 bases, with 18 bases between. This CDR3 has 17 amino acids. Per germline, CDR1 SGDLS and CDR2 YYNGEE. Written as DNA, the CDR3 is TGTGCCAGCAGCGGAGGTCGGGGGCCAAGGTACCAAGAGACCCAGTACTTC. This sequence encodes CASSGGRGPRYQETQYF.

This sequence joins TRBV27 and TRBJ1-1; 8 nucleotides line up with TRBD1. This CDR3 is built from 14 residues. Germline V gene lookup returns CDR1 MNHEY and CDR2 SMNVEV (reference sequence). Germline trimming cut 6 bases from V and 5 bases from J; bases unmatched to any gene: 8. Here the CDR3 DNA reads TGTGCCAGCAGGATAGACAGGGGTGCAACTGAAGCTTTCTTT. It specifies CASRIDRGATEAFF.

At least ten counts were recorded for this clonotype. The rearrangement uses TRBV7-2 and TRBJ2-3; 12 bases fit TRBD2. Per germline, CDR1 SGHTA and CDR2 FQGNSA. The junction had 6 bases not matched to a gene; V was cut back by 5 bases and J by 3 bases. This CDR3 contains 16 residues. CDR3 DNA sequence: TGTGCCAGCAGCCTGGGACTAGCGGGTATAACAGATACGCAGTATTTT. As protein: CASSLGLAGITDTQYF.

This clonotype was detected once. Mismatch with germline at one junction end may stem from a read error. The chain is built from TRBV9 and TRBJ2-1; D might be TRBD1 (5 bases). Germline V gene sequence: CDR1 SGDLS, CDR2 YYNGEE. The CDR3 sequence is 12 residues long. The CDR3 loop reads CASSVVGDERFF. The CDR3 DNA reads TGTGCCAGCAGCGTAGTAGGGGATGAGCGGTTCTTC.

The gene calls are TRBV6-5 and TRBJ1-2; 9 positions match TRBD1. CDR3 length: 16 residues. Germline V gives CDR1 MNHEY, CDR2 SVGAGI. V was pared by 2 bases and J by 7 bases, with 11 bases of the junction left unmatched. CDR3 amino acids: CASSYDNRGHGGGYTF. The CDR3, as DNA: TGTGCCAGCAGTTACGATAACAGGGGGCACGGTGGTGGCTACACCTTC.

This clonotype was detected a few times. V is TRBV7-2 and J is TRBJ1-2; D may be TRBD1 (6 bases). V lost 6 bases and J lost 3, with 17 bases in between. The CDR3 contains 15 residues. Per germline, CDR1 SGHTA and CDR2 FQGNSA. The CDR3 is CASSIQGGKDYGYTF. As DNA, the CDR3 is TGTGCCAGCAGTATCCAAGGGGGGAAAGACTATGGCTACACCTTC.

This clonotype was seen more than once but under ten times. The chain recombines TRBV25-1 with TRBJ1-2; no clear D. V was trimmed by 3 bases and J by 2 bases, leaving 10 bases between them. The CDR3 covers 14 residues. Germline loops: CDR1 MGHDK, CDR2 SYGVNS. The CDR3: CASSDLGFNYGYTF. DNA of the CDR3: TGTGCCAGCAGTGATTTGGGTTTCAACTATGGCTACACCTTC.

This clonotype was picked up a small number of times. The rearrangement links TRBV14 to TRBJ2-3; D may match TRBD1 or TRBD2 (5 bases each). The CDR3 consists of 15 residues. CDR1 SGHDN and CDR2 FVKESK come from the germline V gene. The V gene lost 4 bases and the J gene lost 0 bases, with 11 bases spanning the gap. CDR3 protein: CASSPPGASTDTQYF. In DNA, the CDR3 is TGTGCCAGCAGCCCCCCCGGGGCGAGCACAGATACGCAGTATTTT.

This rearrangement joins TRBV7-9 to TRBJ2-3; D is unresolved. Germline V CDR1 and CDR2: SEHNR, FQNEAQ (reference sequence). V lost 1 base to trimming and J lost 2 bases, with 19 bases between them. This CDR3 region has 18 residues. The CDR3 loop is CASSLVRFAGLNTDTQYF. The CDR3 nucleotides read TGTGCCAGCAGCTTAGTTCGGTTCGCAGGTTTAAACACAGATACGCAGTATTTT.

This clonotype was observed many times. The gene calls are TRBV20-1 and TRBJ2-3, with 12 bases fitting TRBD2. Germline V lookup: CDR1 DFQATT, CDR2 SNEGSKA (reference sequence). Trimming removed 5 bases from V and 0 bases from J; junction bases left unmatched: 0. The CDR3 runs 14 residues. CDR3 in amino acids: CSAGLAGSTDTQYF. The CDR3, as DNA: TGCAGTGCTGGACTAGCGGGGAGCACAGATACGCAGTATTTT.

In its sample, this clonotype was seen a few times. The chain combines TRBV5-1 with TRBJ2-1; a weak D match, TRBD2 (7 bases). The CDR3 consists of 16 residues. Trimming pared 0 bases from V and 2 bases from J, leaving 12 bases between. Germline V lookup: CDR1 SGHRS, CDR2 YFSETQ. The CDR3 here is CASSLVGGAAYNEQFF. The CDR3 nucleotides are TGCGCCAGCAGCTTGGTTGGGGGGGCGGCCTACAATGAGCAGTTCTTC.

The V call is TRBV21-1, the J call TRBJ2-5; the table assigns TRBD2, which was not confirmed against the DNA. TRBV21-1 is a pseudogene locus. This CDR3 is built from 15 residues. The CDR3 DNA is TGTGCCAGCAGCCTTAAACTAGCACTCCAAGAGACCCAGTACTTC. It is translated as CASSLKLALQETQYF.